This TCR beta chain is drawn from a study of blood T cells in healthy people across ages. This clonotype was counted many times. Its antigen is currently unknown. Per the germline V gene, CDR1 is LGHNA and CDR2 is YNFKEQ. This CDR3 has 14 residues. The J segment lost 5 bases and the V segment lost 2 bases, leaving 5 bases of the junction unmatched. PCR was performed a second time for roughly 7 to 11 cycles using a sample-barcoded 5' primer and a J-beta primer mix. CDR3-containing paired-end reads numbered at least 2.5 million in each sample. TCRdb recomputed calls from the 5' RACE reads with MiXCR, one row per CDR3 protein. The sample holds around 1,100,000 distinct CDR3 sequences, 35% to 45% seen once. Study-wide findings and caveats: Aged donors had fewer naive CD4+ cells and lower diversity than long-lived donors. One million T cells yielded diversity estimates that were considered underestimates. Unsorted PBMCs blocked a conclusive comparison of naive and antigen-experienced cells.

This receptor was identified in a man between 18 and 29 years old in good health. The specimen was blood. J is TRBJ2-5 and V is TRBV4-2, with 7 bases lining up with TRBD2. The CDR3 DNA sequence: TGTGCCAGCAGCCAATTGGGACTATCGGAGACCCAGTACTTC. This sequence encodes CASSQLGLSETQYF.